This T cell receptor (beta chain) was retrieved from a study of blood T cells in healthy people across ages. Study observations and caveats: Age advanced and TCR beta diversity per million T cells fell, roughly linearly. Observed TCR beta diversity showed a strong correlation with the percentage of naive T cells as measured by flow cytometry.

This clonotype was seen just once. No antigen is known for it. PCR was performed a second time for roughly 7 to 12 cycles using a sample-barcoded 5' primer and a J-beta primer mix. Via MiXCR, TCRdb re-called the 5' RACE reads, giving one row per CDR3 protein. The table includes some 900,000 distinct CDR3 sequences, 40% to 60% detected once. Drawn from each donor were ten milliliters of peripheral blood. Researchers isolated at least 7 million PBMCs per sample. CDR3 length equals 18 residues. The ends lost 0 bases at V and 4 bases at J; junction bases unmatched: 9. Germline values: CDR1 LGHNA, CDR2 YSLEER.

The sequence derives from a man aged 30-40 years in good health. The sample was blood. V gene TRBV4-3 combines with J gene TRBJ2-1, with 10 bases matching TRBD2. The CDR3 loop is CASSQDGRKGLAYNEQFF. CDR3 nucleotides: TGCGCCAGCAGCCAAGATGGGAGGAAGGGACTAGCGTACAATGAGCAGTTCTTC.